This entry lists 13 T cell receptor beta chains sequenced from one sample in a study of radiotherapy plus CTLA-4 blockade in lung cancer. Data came from immunoSEQ multiplex PCR; TCRdb stores just in-frame clones and leaves some out. This table has some 94,000 clones, around 80% appearing once. This material consisted of peripheral blood, taken from a patient treated with radiotherapy plus ipilimumab. The receptors were sampled from a human donor with non-small cell lung cancer that progressed on radiotherapy plus ipilimumab.

The CDR3 nucleotides are TGTGCCAGCAGTTCCCCTCCCCTAGCGGGATATGTTGGTGAGCAGTTCTTC. It encodes CASSSPPLAGYVGEQFF. This chain connects TRBV11-3 to TRBJ2-1; 9 nucleotides align to TRBD2. J lost 9 bases, V lost 6 bases, and 18 bases had no gene match. The CDR3 is 17 amino acids. Looked up from germline, CDR1 is SGHNT and CDR2 is YENEEA.

The V and J genes are TRBV29-1 and TRBJ1-1, with 8 bases identical to TRBD1. The trim removed 8 bases at V and 3 bases at J, leaving 8 bases unmatched. The CDR3 totals 13 residues. Germline values: CDR1 SQVTM, CDR2 ANQGSEA. The CDR3 protein is CSLRTGLDTEAFF. CDR3 nucleotide sequence: TGCAGCCTTCGGACAGGGCTCGACACTGAAGCTTTCTTT.

The chain recombines TRBV2 with TRBJ2-7; D uncertain. Between the trimmed V and J ends, which lost 6 bases and 1 base, there was a span of 7 bases. The CDR3 is 12 residues long. The germline gives CDR1 SNHLY, CDR2 FYNNEI. CDR3: CASSPLSYEQYF. The CDR3 nucleotides are TGTGCCAGCAGCCCCTTATCCTACGAGCAGTACTTC.

The V call is TRBV5-1, the J call TRBJ1-5; 8 bases fit TRBD1. Trimming removed 0 bases from V and 5 bases from J; junction bases left unmatched: 4. The CDR3 contains 15 residues. Germline V lookup: CDR1 SGHRS, CDR2 YFSETQ. The CDR3 DNA reads TGCGCCAGCAGCTTGGGACAGGGGAGAGATCAGCCCCAGCATTTT. Residues: CASSLGQGRDQPQHF.

V gene TRBV5-4 combines with J gene TRBJ2-3; tentative D call: TRBD1 (7 bases). The V gene lost 2 bases and the J gene lost 4 bases, with 11 bases spanning the gap. The CDR3 length is 14 residues. The germline CDR1 and CDR2 sequences are SGHNT and YYREEE (reference sequence). In nucleotides, the CDR3 is TGTGCCAGCAGCTTTGGAGGGGGCGCAGATACGCAGTATTTT. This translates into CASSFGGGADTQYF.

The chain has TRBV9 and TRBJ2-7, with 7 bases aligning to TRBD1. This CDR3 has 13 amino acids. The trim removed 0 bases at V and 6 bases at J, leaving 3 bases unmatched. Germline CDR1 and CDR2: SGDLS and YYNGEE. The CDR3: CASSVETGFEQYF. The CDR3 DNA is TGTGCCAGCAGCGTAGAGACAGGGTTCGAGCAGTACTTC.

J is TRBJ2-5 and V is TRBV29-1; D gene unclear. The CDR3 has 12 residues. Germline V lookup: CDR1 SQVTM, CDR2 ANQGSEA. Trimming cost V 5 bases and J 5 bases, with 12 bases left between them. The CDR3 DNA follows: TGCAGCGTTAGTGGCGGAAAGGAGACCCAGTACTTC. It is translated as CSVSGGKETQYF.

Written as DNA, the CDR3 is TGTGCCAGCAGCCCCGACAGCCTCAATCAGCCCCAGCATTTT. Translated, it gives CASSPDSLNQPQHF. This sequence joins TRBV7-9 and TRBJ1-5; D is possibly TRBD1 (5 bases). The CDR3 loop spans 14 amino acids. Germline lookup yields CDR1 SEHNR and CDR2 FQNEAQ (reference sequence). Trimming cost V 5 bases and J 3 bases, with 11 bases left between them.

The table lists this clone with a count of one. This sequence joins TRBV11-3 and TRBJ2-3, with D perhaps TRBD2 (6 bases). The ends were cut back, 1 base at V and 4 bases at J, with 18 bases in the middle. Germline V gives CDR1 SGHNT, CDR2 YENEEA. This CDR3 is 17 amino acids long. The CDR3: CASSLASGRFQADTQYF. The CDR3 DNA reads as TGTGCCAGCAGCTTAGCATCGGGGAGGTTCCAGGCAGATACGCAGTATTTT.

The chain is built from TRBV5-1 and TRBJ2-1; 9 nucleotides match TRBD2. Germline CDR1 reads SGHRS; CDR2 reads YFSETQ. V was pared by 4 bases and J by 8 bases, with 13 bases of the junction left unmatched. This CDR3 has 16 amino acids. In nucleotides, the CDR3 is TGCGCCAGCAGCCCCCCTTTTAGCGGGAGCCCTCATGAGCAGTTCTTC. The encoded protein is CASSPPFSGSPHEQFF.

This clone was seen a single time. V usage is TRBV28 and J usage is TRBJ2-3; tentative D call: TRBD2 (6 bases). The germline V and J ends were trimmed by 3 bases and 0 bases, with 13 bases remaining between them. Germline CDR1 reads MDHEN; CDR2 reads SYDVKM. The CDR3 spans 16 residues. This CDR3 is CASSFSLAESTDTQYF. In nucleotides, the CDR3 is TGTGCCAGCAGTTTTTCGTTAGCGGAGAGCACAGATACGCAGTATTTT.

The chain couples TRBV5-5 to TRBJ2-7; D is unresolved. The CDR3 runs to 15 residues. V was pared by 0 bases and J by 6 bases, with 16 bases between. Germline V gives CDR1 SGHKS, CDR2 YYEKEE (reference sequence). For the CDR3, the DNA is TGTGCCAGCAGCTTGGGTCCCGCGACGGACCTCGAGCAGTACGTC. This sequence encodes CASSLGPATDLEQYV.

This chain joins TRBV30 and TRBJ1-5; no definite D call. Trimming stripped 2 bases from V and 5 bases from J, with 13 bases between. This CDR3 comprises 14 residues. The germline V gene encodes CDR1 GTSNPN and CDR2 SVGIG (reference sequence). In nucleotides, the CDR3 is TGTGCCTGGAGTTCGGGCCAGTCAGATCAGCCCCAGCATTTT. Encoded protein: CAWSSGQSDQPQHF. Together with reference TRBV30 and TRBJ1-5, the CDR3 gives the full variable domain: SQTIHQWPATLVQPVGSPLSLECTVEGTSNPNLYWYRQAAGRGLQLLFYSVGIGQISSEVPQNLSASRPQDRQFILSSKKLLLSDSGFYLCAWSSGQSDQPQHFGDGTRLSIL.